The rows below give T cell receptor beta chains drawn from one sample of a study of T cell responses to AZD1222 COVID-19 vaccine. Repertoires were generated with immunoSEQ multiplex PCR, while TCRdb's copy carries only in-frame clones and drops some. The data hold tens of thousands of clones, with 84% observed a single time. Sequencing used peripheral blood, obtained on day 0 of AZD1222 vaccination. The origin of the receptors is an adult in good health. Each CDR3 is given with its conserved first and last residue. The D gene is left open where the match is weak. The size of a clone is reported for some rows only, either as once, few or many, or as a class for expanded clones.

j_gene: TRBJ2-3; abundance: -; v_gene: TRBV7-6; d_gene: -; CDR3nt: TGTGCCAGCAGCTTAGCGTGGAGGTCTTCTAGCACAGATACGCAGTATTTT; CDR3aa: CASSLAWRSSSTDTQYF
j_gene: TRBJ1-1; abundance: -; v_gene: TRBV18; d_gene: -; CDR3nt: TGTGCCAGCTCAACAGGGAACACTGAAGCTTTCTTT; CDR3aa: CASSTGNTEAFF
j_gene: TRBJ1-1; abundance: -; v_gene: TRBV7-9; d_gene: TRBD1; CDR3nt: TGTGCCAGCAGCTCCGGGACAGACCCCACGAAGGGGACTGAAGCTTTCTTT; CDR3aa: CASSSGTDPTKGTEAFF
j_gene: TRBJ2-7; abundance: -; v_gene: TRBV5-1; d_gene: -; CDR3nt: TGCGCCAGCAGACTGGCCACGAACCCAAACGAGCAGTACTTC; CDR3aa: CASRLATNPNEQYF
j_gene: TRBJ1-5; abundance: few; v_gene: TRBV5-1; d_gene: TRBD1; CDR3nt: TGCGCCAGCAGCTTAGGGACAGGGGGTAATCAGCCCCAGCATTTT; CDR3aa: CASSLGTGGNQPQHF
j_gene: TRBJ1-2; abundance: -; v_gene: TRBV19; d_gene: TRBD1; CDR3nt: TGTGCCAGTACTAACAGGGGTTTCGCAAGTGGCTACACCTTC; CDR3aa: CASTNRGFASGYTF
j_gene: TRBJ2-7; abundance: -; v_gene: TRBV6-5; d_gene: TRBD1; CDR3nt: TGTGCCAGCAGTTCGGACAGGGACTCCTACGAGCAGTACTTC; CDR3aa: CASSSDRDSYEQYF
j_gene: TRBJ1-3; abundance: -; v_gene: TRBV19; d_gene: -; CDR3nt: TGTGCCAGTAGTATCGGACCGCTCTCTGGAAACACCATATATTTT; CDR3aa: CASSIGPLSGNTIYF
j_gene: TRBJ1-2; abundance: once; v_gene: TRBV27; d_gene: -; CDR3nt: TGTGCCAGCAGTTTATCCGGGGGACCTTATGGCTACACCTTC; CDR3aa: CASSLSGGPYGYTF
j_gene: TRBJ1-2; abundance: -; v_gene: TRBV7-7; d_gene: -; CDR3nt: TGTGCCAGCAGCTTAGAAGGTCCTTTC; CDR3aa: CASSLEGPF
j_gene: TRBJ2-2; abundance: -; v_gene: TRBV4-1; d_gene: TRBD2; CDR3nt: TGCGCCAGCAGCCAAGTTTGGGTAGCGGGGAGCACCGGGGAGCTGTTTTTT; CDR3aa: CASSQVWVAGSTGELFF
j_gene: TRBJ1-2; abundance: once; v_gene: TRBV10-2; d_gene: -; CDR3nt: TGCGCCAGCAGTGAATTTCCCCAGGGGTATGGCTACACCTTC; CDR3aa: CASSEFPQGYGYTF
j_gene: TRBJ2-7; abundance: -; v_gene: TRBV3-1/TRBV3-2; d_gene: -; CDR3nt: TGTGCCAGCAGCCAAGATCCGGTTCTCTCCTACGAGCAGTACTTC; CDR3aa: CASSQDPVLSYEQYF
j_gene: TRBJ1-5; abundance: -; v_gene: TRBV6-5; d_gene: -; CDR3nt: TGTGCCAGCACCTCTGGGCTTATATACAATCAGCCCCAGCATTTT; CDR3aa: CASTSGLIYNQPQHF
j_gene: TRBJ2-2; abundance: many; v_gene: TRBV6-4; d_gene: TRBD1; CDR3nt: TGTGCCAGCAGTGATACAGGGGATGGCGGGGAGCTGTTTTTT; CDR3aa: CASSDTGDGGELFF
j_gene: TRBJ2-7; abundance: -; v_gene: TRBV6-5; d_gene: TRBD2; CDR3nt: TGTGCCAGCAGTCCCGGGCTAGCGGGCGAATACGAGCAGTACTTC; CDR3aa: CASSPGLAGEYEQYF
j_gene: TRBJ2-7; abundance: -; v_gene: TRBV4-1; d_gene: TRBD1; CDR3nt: TGCGCCAGCAGCTCCCGGACAGGACCCTACGAGCAGTACTTC; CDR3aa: CASSSRTGPYEQYF
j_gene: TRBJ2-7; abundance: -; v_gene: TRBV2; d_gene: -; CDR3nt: TGTGCCAGCAGGGAATCAGTCGATTACGAGCAGTACTTC; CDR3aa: CASRESVDYEQYF
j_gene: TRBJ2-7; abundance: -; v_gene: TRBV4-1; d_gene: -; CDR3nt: TGCGCCAGCAGCCAGGGACCCTCGTCCTACGAGCAGTACTTC; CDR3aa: CASSQGPSSYEQYF
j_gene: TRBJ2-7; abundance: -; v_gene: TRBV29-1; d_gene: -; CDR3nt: TGCAGCGTTGCCCCTCTGATCCCCTACGAGCAGTACTTC; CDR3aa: CSVAPLIPYEQYF
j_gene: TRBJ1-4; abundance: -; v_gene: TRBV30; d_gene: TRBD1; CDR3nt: TGTGCCTTTTCCAACCGGGACAGGAGAGGGTTTAATGAAAAACTGTTTTTT; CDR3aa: CAFSNRDRRGFNEKLFF
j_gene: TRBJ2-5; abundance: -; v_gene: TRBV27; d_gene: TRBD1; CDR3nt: TGTGCCAGCAGTTTATTTTTTTCGGGCAGGGGGAAAGAGACCCAGTACTTC; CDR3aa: CASSLFFSGRGKETQYF
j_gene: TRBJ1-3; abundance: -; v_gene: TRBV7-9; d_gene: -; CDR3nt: TGTGCCAGCAACACAGGGCGGCAGTGGAGCTCTGGAAACACCATATATTTT; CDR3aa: CASNTGRQWSSGNTIYF
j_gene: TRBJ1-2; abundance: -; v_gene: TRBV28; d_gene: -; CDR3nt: TGTGCCAGCAGTTTCGGGGCCTTGGGGGGCTACACCTTC; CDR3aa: CASSFGALGGYTF
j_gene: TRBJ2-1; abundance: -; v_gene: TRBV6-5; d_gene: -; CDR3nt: TGTGCCAGCAGCGGTACCCTTGGTAGGGAGCAGTTCTTC; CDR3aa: CASSGTLGREQFF
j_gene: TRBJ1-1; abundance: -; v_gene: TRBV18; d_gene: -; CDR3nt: TGTGCCAGCTCACCCGACCCGATGTACACTGAAGCTTTCTTT; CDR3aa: CASSPDPMYTEAFF
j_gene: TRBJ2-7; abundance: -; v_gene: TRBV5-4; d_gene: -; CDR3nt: TGTGCCAGCAGCAAAGCCCCGGGGACACTCGAGCAGTACTTC; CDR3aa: CASSKAPGTLEQYF
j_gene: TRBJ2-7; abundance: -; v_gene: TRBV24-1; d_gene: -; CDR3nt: TGTGCCACCAGTGACCGGGACAACTCCTACGAGCAGTACTTC; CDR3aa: CATSDRDNSYEQYF
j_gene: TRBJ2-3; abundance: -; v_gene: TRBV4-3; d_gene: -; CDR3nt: TGCGCCAGCAGCCCCCTTATCGGCGCGTCTGATACGCAGTATTTT; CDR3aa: CASSPLIGASDTQYF
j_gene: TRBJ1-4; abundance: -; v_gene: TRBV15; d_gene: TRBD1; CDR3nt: TGTGCCACCAGCAGGAGACAGGGGGTTAATGAAAAACTGTTTTTT; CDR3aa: CATSRRQGVNEKLFF
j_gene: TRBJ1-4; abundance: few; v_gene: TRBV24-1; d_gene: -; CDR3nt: TGTGCCACCAGTGAGGGATCTTGGGATGAAAAACTGTTTTTT; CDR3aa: CATSEGSWDEKLFF
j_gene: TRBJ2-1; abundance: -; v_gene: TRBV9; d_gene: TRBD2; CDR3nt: TGTGCCAGCAGCTCCGTAGCGGGGGGAGAGAATGAGCAGTTCTTC; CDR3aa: CASSSVAGGENEQFF
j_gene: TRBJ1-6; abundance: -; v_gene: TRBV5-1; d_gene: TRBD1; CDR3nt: TGCGCCAGCAGCTTGGCGGGACAGCAGGATTCACCCCTCCACTTT; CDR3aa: CASSLAGQQDSPLHF
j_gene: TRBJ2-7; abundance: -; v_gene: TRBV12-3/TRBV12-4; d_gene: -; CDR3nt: TGTGCCAGCAGTCAACAGGTGAGCTACGAGCAGTACTTC; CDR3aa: CASSQQVSYEQYF
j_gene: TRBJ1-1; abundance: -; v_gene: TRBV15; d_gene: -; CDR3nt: TGTGCCACCAGCAGAACAGGGTCGGTCACTGAAGCTTTCTTT; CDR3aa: CATSRTGSVTEAFF
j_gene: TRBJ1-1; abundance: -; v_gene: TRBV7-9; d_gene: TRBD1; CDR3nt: TGTGCCAGCAGCGCTTGGACAGGGGCGGCTTTCTTT; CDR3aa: CASSAWTGAAFF
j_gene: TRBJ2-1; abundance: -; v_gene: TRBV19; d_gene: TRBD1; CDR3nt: TGTGCCAGTAGTACTCAGCTGGGACAGGGTTACAATGAGCAGTTCTTC; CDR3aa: CASSTQLGQGYNEQFF
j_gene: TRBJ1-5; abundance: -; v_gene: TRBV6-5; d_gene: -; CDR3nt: TGTGCCAGCAGCCCCAGACAGGATAGCAATCAGCCCCAGCATTTT; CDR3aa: CASSPRQDSNQPQHF
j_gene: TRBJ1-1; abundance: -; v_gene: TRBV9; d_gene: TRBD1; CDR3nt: TGTGCCAGCAGCGTAGGGGCAGGGGGTGACGACACTGAAGCTTTCTTT; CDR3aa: CASSVGAGGDDTEAFF
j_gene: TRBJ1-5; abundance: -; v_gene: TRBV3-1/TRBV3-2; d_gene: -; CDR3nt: TGTGCCAGCAGCTCACAGGGAAGTAAGGCAAATCAGCCCCAGCATTTT; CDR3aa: CASSSQGSKANQPQHF
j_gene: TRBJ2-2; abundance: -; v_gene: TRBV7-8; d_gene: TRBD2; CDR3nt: TGTGCCAGCAGCGCCACTAGCGGGTCAAACACCGGGGAGCTGTTTTTT; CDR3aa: CASSATSGSNTGELFF